This T cell receptor beta chain was identified in a study of T cell changes during pregnancy in multiple sclerosis. TCRdb keeps only in-frame clones here, not all; method: immunoSEQ multiplex PCR. Here the sample spans more than 35,000 clones, 88% being singletons. There are 15 residues in the CDR3. V gave up 2 bases and J gave up 8 bases; unmatched junction bases: 7. Germline V gene data show CDR1 as MDHEN and CDR2 as SYDVKM. V is TRBV28 and J is TRBJ2-2, with 8 bases aligning to TRBD1. This specimen consisted of CD8+ T cells from peripheral blood mononuclear cells, obtained after pregnancy. This clonotype was sampled from a female donor in good health, enrolled as a control in a pregnancy study. In DNA, the CDR3 is TGTGCCAGCAGTTTAACCGGGACAGGAGGTGGGGAGCTGTTTTTT. This encodes CASSLTGTGGGELFF.